This TCR beta chain was captured in a study of a mutant IDH1 vaccine in newly diagnosed glioma. Study information: In some groups vaccination began 4-6 weeks post-radiotherapy; others received it with temozolomide. Visit timing is recorded as week 35 for V12 and week 47 for V13. Before enrollment, patients got radiotherapy alone, temozolomide alone, or mostly the combination.

Trimming cost V 6 bases and J 0 bases; bases outside gene matches: 3. This CDR3 contains 14 residues. Germline lookup yields CDR1 SNHLY and CDR2 FYNNEI. In regard to this clone: Its cognate antigen is unknown.

The data were produced by immunoSEQ multiplex PCR, yet TCRdb's version contains in-frame clones alone and is incomplete. The sample includes approximately 52,000 clones, roughly 72% of them seen just once. Time point given: week 47, end of study. The vaccine gave 300 ug of a 20-mer mutant IDH1 peptide subcutaneously per dose. The V call is TRBV2, the J call TRBJ1-1; 8 nucleotides line up with TRBD1. The specimen was PBMCs, collected from a glioma patient whose treatment included an IDH1 peptide vaccine. The receptor was derived from a woman in her thirties or forties with glioma. Some clones in this sample may be carry-over from other donors' samples. CDR3 nucleotides: TGTGCCAGCAGGGGGGGACAGGTGAACACTGAAGCTTTCTTT. This codes for CASRGGQVNTEAFF.